Listed here are 32 T cell receptor beta chains from one sample, sequenced in a study of Ad26.COV2.S vaccination and SARS-CoV-2 variants. The treatment denotes: roughly 20 received Ad26.COV2.S at low or high dose, single or two shots; 5 received placebo; per-sample allocation not given. Samples analyzed were those drawn on day 63 after the first vaccine or placebo injection. The repertoire was sequenced with immunoSEQ multiplex PCR; TCRdb's copy has only in-frame clones and lacks some. The profile shows about 250,000 clones, roughly 85% of them singletons. The input for sequencing was peripheral blood, taken in a trial of Ad26.COV2.S vaccine versus placebo. The receptors derive from a person aged 18 to 59 who received the Ad26.COV2.S COVID-19 vaccine or a placebo.

V gene TRBV4-3 combines with J gene TRBJ1-1, with no clear D. Trimming cost V 1 base and J 3 bases, with 15 bases left between them. This CDR3 contains 16 residues. In germline, CDR1 is LGHNA, CDR2 YSLEER. CDR3 sequence reads: CASSQARVGPDTEAFF. DNA of the CDR3: TGCGCCAGCAGCCAAGCGAGGGTCGGTCCGGACACTGAAGCTTTCTTT.

The rearrangement joins TRBV19 to TRBJ1-1, with 8 bases aligning to TRBD1. The CDR3 extends over 15 amino acids. J was trimmed by 1 base and V by 1 base; bases with no gene match: 2. Germline CDR1 is LNHDA and CDR2 is SQIVND (reference sequence). CDR3 in amino acids: CASSIVGTGNTEAFF. In DNA form, the CDR3 reads TGTGCCAGTAGTATAGTTGGGACAGGGAACACTGAAGCTTTCTTT. Combining the CDR3 with reference TRBV19 and TRBJ1-1 gives the whole variable domain DGGITQSPKYLFRKEGQNVTLSCEQNLNHDAMYWYRQDPGQGLRLIYYSQIVNDFQKGDIAEGYSVSREKKESFPLTVTSAQKNPTAFYLCASSIVGTGNTEAFFGQGTRLTVV.

Only a few counts were recorded for this clone. Other nucleotide sequences from this sample produce the same CDR3. This chain uses TRBV7-2 with TRBJ1-5; 10 bases are a match to TRBD1. CDR3 length equals 15 residues. CDR1 and CDR2 from the germline V gene are SGHTA and FQGNSA. V lost 6 bases, J lost 4 bases, and 6 bases stayed unmatched. CDR3 amino acids: CASRGGTGVNQPQHF. CDR3 in DNA: TGTGCCAGCAGAGGGGGGACAGGGGTGAATCAGCCCCAGCATTTT.

The chain employs TRBV9 and TRBJ2-1, with D tentatively TRBD1 (6 bases). Trimming shortened V by 4 bases and J by 0 bases, and 14 bases separated the two germline ends. The germline V gene has CDR1 SGDLS and CDR2 YYNGEE. This CDR3 has 16 residues. CDR3 in amino acids: CASSPRTAFSYNEQFF. In DNA form, the CDR3 reads TGTGCCAGCAGCCCGAGGACAGCCTTCTCCTACAATGAGCAGTTCTTC. Full variable domain (remainder filled in from reference TRBV9 and TRBJ2-1): DSGVTQTPKHLITATGQRVTLRCSPRSGDLSVYWYQQSLDQGLQFLIQYYNGEERAKGNILERFSAQQFPDLHSELNLSSLELGDSALYFCASSPRTAFSYNEQFFGPGTRLTVL.

The chain employs TRBV30 and TRBJ1-2; possibly TRBD1 for D (6 bases). This CDR3 contains 13 residues. Germline CDR1 and CDR2: GTSNPN and SVGIG (reference sequence). V was pared by 3 bases and J by 6 bases, with 14 bases between. CDR3 protein: CAWSLIWTDGYTF. The CDR3, as DNA: TGTGCCTGGAGCCTGATATGGACAGATGGCTACACCTTC. The complete variable domain, with remaining parts taken from reference TRBV30 and TRBJ1-2, reads SQTIHQWPATLVQPVGSPLSLECTVEGTSNPNLYWYRQAAGRGLQLLFYSVGIGQISSEVPQNLSASRPQDRQFILSSKKLLLSDSGFYLCAWSLIWTDGYTFGSGTRLTVV.

This clone has a single count. The chain carries TRBV6-5 and TRBJ1-2; D is unclear. The CDR3 consists of 13 residues. Germline V lookup: CDR1 MNHEY, CDR2 SVGAGI. The V gene lost 2 bases and the J gene lost 4 bases, with 8 bases spanning the gap. The CDR3 nucleotides are TGTGCCAGCAGTTACCACCTGGTCTATGGCTACACCTTC. It yields the protein CASSYHLVYGYTF.

This chain connects TRBV19 to TRBJ2-1, with a weak D call TRBD2 (6 bases). This CDR3 is 15 amino acids long. Germline loops: CDR1 LNHDA, CDR2 SQIVND (reference sequence). The germline V and J ends were trimmed by 5 bases and 1 base, with 12 bases remaining between them. The CDR3 sequence: CASSPTTSSYNEQFF. The CDR3 DNA sequence: TGTGCCAGTAGTCCGACGACTAGTTCCTACAATGAGCAGTTCTTC.

The sample holds one count of this clone. CDR3 in amino acids: CARGDGPTYEQYV. The CDR3 nucleotides read TGTGCCAGAGGGGACGGGCCAACCTACGAGCAGTACGTC. The rearrangement links TRBV24-1 to TRBJ2-7, with D perhaps given as TRBD1 or TRBD2 (5 bases each). The CDR3 has 13 amino acids. V lost 11 bases, J lost 2 bases, and 15 bases lay in between. Germline values: CDR1 KGHDR, CDR2 SFDVKD.

The V gene is TRBV6-5, the J gene TRBJ2-2; D not certain. The CDR3 contains 14 residues. V lost 7 bases and J lost 6, with 15 bases in between. Germline CDR1 MNHEY, CDR2 SVGAGI. CDR3 sequence: CASTIGPPSGELFF. In nucleotides, the CDR3 is TGTGCCAGCACCATAGGCCCGCCTTCCGGGGAGCTGTTTTTT.

CDR3 amino acids: CASSRDYSNQPQHF. The CDR3 DNA sequence: TGTGCCAGCAGTCGGGATTATAGCAATCAGCCCCAGCATTTT. This sequence joins TRBV6-2 or TRBV6-3 and TRBJ1-5; D is unresolved. Trimming shortened V by 5 bases and J by 0 bases, and 8 bases separated the two germline ends. The V gene's germline CDR1 is MNHEY and CDR2 SVGEGT. There are 14 residues in the CDR3.

V gene TRBV4-3 combines with J gene TRBJ1-2; the D is unclear. Trimming removed 0 bases at V and 2 bases at J, with 4 bases between. The CDR3 covers 13 residues. Germline V lookup: CDR1 LGHNA, CDR2 YSLEER. The CDR3 loop reads CASSQDRNYGYTF. In DNA, the CDR3 is TGCGCCAGCAGCCAAGATCGGAACTATGGCTACACCTTC.

The chain uses TRBV7-3 and TRBJ2-2, with D possibly matching TRBD2 (6 bases). Germline assignment: CDR1 SGHTA and CDR2 FQGTGA. The CDR3 runs 14 residues. Trimming took 8 bases from V and 0 from J, leaving 10 bases between them. The CDR3 bases are TGTGCCAGCCGCAGCGGGCCGAACACCGGGGAGCTGTTTTTT. Its translation: CASRSGPNTGELFF.

This clone has just one count. The CDR3 bases are TGTGCCAGCAGCTTGGGGGCGTGGAGTAACTATGGCTACACCTTC. The encoded protein is CASSLGAWSNYGYTF. The chain employs TRBV5-5 and TRBJ1-2; D call uncertain. This CDR3 contains 15 residues. Germline V gene data show CDR1 as SGHKS and CDR2 as YYEKEE (reference sequence). V lost 0 bases and J lost 1, with 10 bases in between.

This rearrangement joins TRBV5-6 to TRBJ1-1, with a possible D match to TRBD1 (5 bases). Germline CDR1 reads SGHDT; CDR2 reads YYEEEE. The CDR3 loop spans 15 amino acids. The V gene lost 3 bases and the J gene lost 5 bases, with 17 bases spanning the gap. CDR3 coding DNA: TGTGCCAGCAGCTCCCCAAGGCAGGGAGGGACTGAAGCTTTCTTT. Residues: CASSSPRQGGTEAFF. The full variable domain, with the rest looked up from reference TRBV5-6 and TRBJ1-1, is DAGVTQSPTHLIKTRGQQVTLRCSPKSGHDTVSWYQQALGQGPQFIFQYYEEEERQRGNFPDRFSGHQFPNYSSELNVNALLLGDSALYLCASSSPRQGGTEAFFGQGTRLTVV.

The chain couples TRBV11-2 to TRBJ2-7, with TRBD2 matching 10 bases. The CDR3 is 16 residues long. Unmatched junction bases numbered 7, after V lost 1 base and J lost 4 bases. Germline assignment: CDR1 SGHAT and CDR2 FQNNGV. The CDR3 sequence is CASSLGPGLARYEQYV. In nucleotides, the CDR3 is TGTGCCAGCAGCTTAGGCCCGGGACTAGCGCGGTACGAGCAGTACGTC.

This clone was seen more than once but under ten times. The chain combines TRBV10-3 with TRBJ2-7, with 13 bases matching TRBD2. CDR3 size: 15 residues. Trimming cost V 6 bases and J 7 bases; bases outside gene matches: 9. CDR1 and CDR2 from the germline V gene are ENHRY and SYGVKD. CDR3 DNA: TGTGCCATCAGCCATAGACTAGCGGGAGGCGATGAGCAGTACGTC. Its protein is CAISHRLAGGDEQYV.

V is TRBV3-1 (or the pseudogene TRBV3-2) and J is TRBJ1-2, with 8 nucleotides matching TRBD1. Germline CDR1 LGHDT, CDR2 YNNKEL (reference sequence). Germline trimming cut 3 bases from V and 3 bases from J; bases unmatched to any gene: 6. The CDR3 runs 15 residues. CDR3 DNA: TGTGCCAGCAGCCATAGGACAGGGACGGACTATGGCTACACCTTC. Translation gives CASSHRTGTDYGYTF.

This clone appeared a single time. The chain employs TRBV6-2 or TRBV6-3 and TRBJ2-4, with TRBD1 matching 8 bases. CDR3 length: 15 residues. CDR1 is MNHEY and CDR2 is SVGEGT in the germline V gene. V gave up 6 bases and J gave up 5 bases; unmatched junction bases: 9. CDR3 protein: CASSQQGVRENIQYF. In nucleotides, the CDR3 is TGTGCCAGCAGCCAACAGGGGGTAAGGGAAAACATTCAGTACTTC.

This chain joins TRBV6-6 and TRBJ2-1; 7 bases align to TRBD2. This CDR3 has 16 residues. Per the germline V gene, CDR1 is MNHNY and CDR2 is SVGAGI (reference sequence). With V trimmed by 5 bases and J by 6 bases, 13 bases remained unmatched. The DNA of the CDR3 is TGTGCCAGCAGTCCTGCGACTAGCATACTGACCAATGAGCAGTTCTTC. Protein sequence: CASSPATSILTNEQFF.

This clone was seen once. The rearrangement joins TRBV7-2 to TRBJ2-3; no clear D. Germline CDR1 and CDR2: SGHTA and FQGNSA. Trimming took 1 base from V and 1 from J, leaving 3 bases between them. There are 13 residues in the CDR3. CDR3 sequence (DNA): TGTGCCAGCAGCTTAGAGGGCACAGATACGCAGTATTTT. Translated, it gives CASSLEGTDTQYF.

This rearrangement joins TRBV25-1 to TRBJ1-6, with D possibly being TRBD1 (5 bases). Between the trimmed V and J ends, which lost 4 bases and 10 bases, there was a span of 14 bases. The CDR3 has 14 residues. Germline V gene lookup returns CDR1 MGHDK and CDR2 SYGVNS. The CDR3 DNA reads as TGTGCCAGCAGTGCACCGGGACGAATCTCACCCCTCCACTTT. This translates into CASSAPGRISPLHF.

V is TRBV19 and J is TRBJ2-3; 7 positions match TRBD2. Germline assignment: CDR1 LNHDA and CDR2 SQIVND (reference sequence). This CDR3 has 14 amino acids. V shed 7 bases and J 0 bases; nucleotides not matched to a gene: 4. The CDR3 here is CASKVGGSTDTQYF. The CDR3 DNA sequence: TGTGCCAGTAAGGTGGGAGGGAGCACAGATACGCAGTATTTT. The whole variable domain, remainder taken from reference TRBV19 and TRBJ2-3, is DGGITQSPKYLFRKEGQNVTLSCEQNLNHDAMYWYRQDPGQGLRLIYYSQIVNDFQKGDIAEGYSVSREKKESFPLTVTSAQKNPTAFYLCASKVGGSTDTQYFGPGTRLTVL.

This clone was detected a few times. The chain uses TRBV19 and TRBJ2-5; 7 positions match TRBD1. Trimming at V came to 7 bases and at J to 5 bases, leaving 10 bases not matched to a gene. From germline, CDR1 is LNHDA and CDR2 SQIVND (reference sequence). The CDR3 spans 14 residues. The CDR3 DNA sequence: TGTGCCAGTATGGATAGGGGGCGCAGGGAGACCCAGTACTTC. Amino acids: CASMDRGRRETQYF.

The chain uses TRBV20-1 and TRBJ2-5, with D unclear. V dropped 3 bases and J dropped 4 bases, with 9 bases sitting between them. CDR3 length: 12 residues. Germline assignment: CDR1 DFQATT and CDR2 SNEGSKA (reference sequence). The CDR3: CSASVGLETQYF. CDR3 nucleotides: TGCAGTGCTAGTGTGGGGTTAGAGACCCAGTACTTC.

The chain carries TRBV27 and TRBJ2-3, with 11 bases aligning to TRBD2. CDR1 and CDR2 from the germline V gene are MNHEY and SMNVEV (reference sequence). With 8 bases clipped from V and 4 bases from J, the junction kept 8 bases outside the gene matches. This CDR3 comprises 15 residues. CDR3 nucleotides: TGTGCCAGCGGGATAGCGGGAGGGAGCGCAGATACGCAGTATTTT. As protein: CASGIAGGSADTQYF.

The V gene is TRBV24-1, the J gene TRBJ1-6; TRBD1 might be the D (6 bases). V lost 4 bases and J 6 bases, leaving 9 bases between the germline ends. Germline lookup yields CDR1 KGHDR and CDR2 SFDVKD. The CDR3 is 14 amino acids. The CDR3 sequence: CATSETGLNSPLHF. The CDR3 DNA sequence: TGTGCCACCAGTGAAACAGGGCTTAATTCACCCCTCCACTTT.

This rearrangement joins TRBV25-1 to TRBJ1-4, with no clear D. Germline V gives CDR1 MGHDK, CDR2 SYGVNS. The CDR3 totals 15 residues. The V and J ends lost 3 bases and 7 bases respectively, with 15 bases between them. The chain's CDR3 is CASSDSNRPFEKLFF. The CDR3 DNA sequence: TGTGCCAGCAGTGATTCGAACAGACCGTTTGAAAAACTGTTTTTT.

The chain combines TRBV7-2 with TRBJ2-5, with D uncertain. The germline V gene has CDR1 SGHTA and CDR2 FQGNSA. This CDR3 is 16 amino acids long. V dropped 4 bases and J dropped 5 bases, with 20 bases sitting between them. The CDR3 reads CASSSQWTVGPETQYF. The CDR3 DNA reads as TGTGCCAGCAGCTCCCAATGGACCGTCGGACCGGAGACCCAGTACTTC. Full variable domain (rest looked up from reference TRBV7-2 and TRBJ2-5): GAGVSQSPSNKVTEKGKDVELRCDPISGHTALYWYRQSLGQGLEFLIYFQGNSAPDKSGLPSDRFSAERTGGSVSTLTIQRTQQEDSAVYLCASSSQWTVGPETQYFGPGTRLLVL.

The rearrangement uses TRBV30 and TRBJ1-2; D gene unclear. Looked up from germline, CDR1 is GTSNPN and CDR2 is SVGIG (reference sequence). Trimming removed 3 bases at V and 4 bases at J, with 12 bases between. There are 13 residues in the CDR3. The CDR3 bases are TGTGCCTGGAGCGACGGAGTCAGCTATGGCTACACCTTC. Translated: CAWSDGVSYGYTF.

J is TRBJ1-4 and V is TRBV4-2, with D tentatively TRBD1 (5 bases). The CDR3 sequence is 13 residues long. Trimming pared 5 bases from V and 11 bases from J, leaving 15 bases between. Germline assignment: CDR1 LGHNA and CDR2 YNFKEQ. CDR3 nucleotides: TGTGCCAGCAGCGCCGGATCGGCAGGGAAACTGTTTTTT. Translating it yields CASSAGSAGKLFF.

The V call is TRBV7-2, the J call TRBJ1-5; no definite D call. Trimming stripped 5 bases from V and 5 bases from J, with 22 bases between. Per the germline V gene, CDR1 is SGHTA and CDR2 is FQGNSA. The CDR3 consists of 17 residues. CDR3 coding DNA: TGTGCCAGCAGCCCCTCGTCTCTATCCTTTCCATATCAGCCCCAGCATTTT. The encoded protein is CASSPSSLSFPYQPQHF.

The CDR3 bases are TGTGCCAGTAGGAGGGACACGAGCTCCTACAATGAGCAGTTCTTC. This gives the protein CASRRDTSSYNEQFF. The chain is built from TRBV19 and TRBJ2-1, with D perhaps TRBD1 (6 bases). Germline V lookup: CDR1 LNHDA, CDR2 SQIVND (reference sequence). V shed 6 bases and J shed 0 bases, with 12 bases lying between them. CDR3 length: 15 residues.